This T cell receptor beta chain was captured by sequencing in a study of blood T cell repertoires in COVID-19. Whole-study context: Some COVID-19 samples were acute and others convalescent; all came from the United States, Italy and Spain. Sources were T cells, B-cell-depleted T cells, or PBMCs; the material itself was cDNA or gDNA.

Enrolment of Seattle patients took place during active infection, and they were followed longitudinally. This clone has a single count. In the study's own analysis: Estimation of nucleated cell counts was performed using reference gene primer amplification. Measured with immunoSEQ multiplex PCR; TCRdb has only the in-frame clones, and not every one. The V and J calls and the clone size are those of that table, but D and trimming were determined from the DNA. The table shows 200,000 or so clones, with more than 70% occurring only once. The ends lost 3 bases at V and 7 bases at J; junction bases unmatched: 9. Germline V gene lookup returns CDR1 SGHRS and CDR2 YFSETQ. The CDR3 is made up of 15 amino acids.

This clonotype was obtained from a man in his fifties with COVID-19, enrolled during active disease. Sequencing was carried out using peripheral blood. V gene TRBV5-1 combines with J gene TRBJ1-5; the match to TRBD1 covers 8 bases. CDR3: CASSSDGQGGQPQHF. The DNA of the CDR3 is TGCGCCAGCAGCTCGGATGGACAGGGTGGACAGCCCCAGCATTTT.